These T cell receptor beta chains were read from a single sample in a study of blood T cells in healthy people across ages. In TCRdb, the 5' RACE reads were re-called with MiXCR into one record per CDR3 protein. The sample lists about 1.6 million distinct CDR3 sequences; 30% to 35% were seen once. Source material: blood. These receptors were obtained from a woman aged 25 to 39 in good health. Each CDR3 is given with its conserved first and last residue. D genes are given only for firm matches. Clone size is shown for a subset of rows, as once, few, many or a class of expanded clone.

CDR3aa: CASSSGTSGRGTDTQYF
CDR3nt: TGTGCCAGCAGCTCCGGGACTAGCGGGCGAGGCACAGATACGCAGTATTTT
v_gene: TRBV9
d_gene: TRBD2
j_gene: TRBJ2-3
abundance: NA

CDR3aa: CSASLAGAYYNEQFF
CDR3nt: TGCAGTGCTTCACTAGCGGGAGCATACTACAATGAGCAGTTCTTC
v_gene: TRBV20-1
d_gene: TRBD2
j_gene: TRBJ2-1
abundance: NA

CDR3aa: CASSQGRAGNQPQHF
CDR3nt: TGTGCCAGCTCACAAGGGAGGGCGGGTAATCAGCCCCAGCATTTT
v_gene: TRBV18
d_gene: NA
j_gene: TRBJ1-5
abundance: NA

CDR3aa: CASPQRDETYEQYF
CDR3nt: TGTGCCAGCCCCCAGCGGGACGAAACCTACGAGCAGTACTTC
v_gene: TRBV21-1
d_gene: NA
j_gene: TRBJ2-7
abundance: NA

CDR3aa: CSAAQQGFSNQPQHF
CDR3nt: TGCAGTGCTGCGCAACAGGGTTTTAGCAATCAGCCCCAGCATTTT
v_gene: TRBV20-1
d_gene: NA
j_gene: TRBJ1-5
abundance: NA

CDR3aa: CASSQEDYQETQYF
CDR3nt: TGTGCCAGCAGCCAAGAAGACTACCAAGAGACCCAGTACTTC
v_gene: TRBV4-2
d_gene: NA
j_gene: TRBJ2-5
abundance: few

CDR3aa: CASSYGGSGNEQFF
CDR3nt: TGTGCCAGCAGTTACGGGGGTAGCGGTAATGAGCAGTTCTTC
v_gene: TRBV6-5
d_gene: NA
j_gene: TRBJ2-1
abundance: few

CDR3aa: CASSFSVDEQFF
CDR3nt: TGTGCCAGCAGTTTTTCGGTTGATGAGCAGTTCTTC
v_gene: TRBV12-3/TRBV12-4
d_gene: NA
j_gene: TRBJ2-1
abundance: few

CDR3aa: CTSLAEPAAEAFF
CDR3nt: TGCACCAGCTTGGCGGAACCGGCCGCTGAAGCTTTCTTT
v_gene: TRBV5-1
d_gene: NA
j_gene: TRBJ1-1
abundance: few

CDR3aa: CASSYDRDYGYTF
CDR3nt: TGCGCCAGCAGTTATGACAGGGATTATGGCTACACCTTC
v_gene: TRBV5-1
d_gene: TRBD1
j_gene: TRBJ1-2
abundance: few

CDR3aa: CASSFDKNYGYTF
CDR3nt: TGTGCCAGCAGTTTCGACAAAAACTATGGCTACACCTTC
v_gene: TRBV6-6
d_gene: NA
j_gene: TRBJ1-2
abundance: few

CDR3aa: CASSSKMRGSSYEQYF
CDR3nt: TGTGCCAGCAGCTCGAAGATGAGGGGGAGCTCCTACGAGCAGTACTTC
v_gene: TRBV13
d_gene: NA
j_gene: TRBJ2-7
abundance: once

CDR3aa: CASSQLAGAHTGELFF
CDR3nt: TGCGCCAGCAGTCAACTAGCGGGAGCCCACACCGGGGAGCTGTTTTTT
v_gene: TRBV10-2
d_gene: TRBD2
j_gene: TRBJ2-2
abundance: few

CDR3aa: CASSLLPPTMNEQFF
CDR3nt: TGTGCCAGCAGTTTACTTCCACCTACAATGAATGAGCAGTTCTTC
v_gene: TRBV27
d_gene: NA
j_gene: TRBJ2-1
abundance: NA

CDR3aa: CATSRDLGPEGTDTQYF
CDR3nt: TGTGCCACCAGCAGAGATCTTGGACCCGAGGGGACAGATACGCAGTATTTT
v_gene: TRBV15
d_gene: NA
j_gene: TRBJ2-3
abundance: NA

CDR3aa: CSAKEGAGITEAFF
CDR3nt: TGCAGTGCCAAAGAGGGGGCAGGAATTACTGAAGCTTTCTTT
v_gene: TRBV20-1
d_gene: TRBD1
j_gene: TRBJ1-1
abundance: once

CDR3aa: CASSLAQTGGYGYTF
CDR3nt: TGTGCCAGCAGCTTAGCGCAAACGGGGGGCTATGGCTACACCTTC
v_gene: TRBV7-9
d_gene: NA
j_gene: TRBJ1-2
abundance: NA

CDR3aa: CASSFGGAHNSPLHF
CDR3nt: TGTGCCAGCAGCTTCGGGGGGGCTCATAATTCACCCCTCCACTTT
v_gene: TRBV11-2
d_gene: NA
j_gene: TRBJ1-6
abundance: NA